The TCR beta chain described here comes from a study of HIV-infected patients and healthy controls. Study conclusions and caveats: Mean usage of eight alpha and eight beta V genes differed significantly in HIV-infected patients versus controls. Compared with untreated HIV+ repertoires, healthy controls showed roughly threefold more distinct CDR3s and higher Shannon diversity.

cDNA was made from about 500 ng RNA using alpha and beta constant primers. Each of the alpha and beta chains got its own library through chain-specific third strand synthesis with indices. A single primer pair per chain amplified all rearrangements, with per-molecule barcodes. TCRdb reanalysed the 5' RACE reads using MiXCR and keeps one entry per CDR3 protein. Seen here are some 13,000 distinct CDR3 sequences, approximately 10% observed once, and the top ten hold 6% to 7%. This clonotype was observed many times. Antigen specificity is unknown. The CDR3 runs 15 residues. V lost 5 bases to trimming and J lost 8 bases, with 18 bases between them. From germline, CDR1 is SGHVS and CDR2 FNYEAQ. Whole blood was used without fractionation, so all unsorted peripheral T cells were included. Peripheral blood, roughly 2.4 ml, was drawn for RNA extraction.

The V gene is TRBV7-6, the J gene TRBJ1-4, with D possibly matching TRBD1 (5 bases). Sequenced sample: blood. This receptor was identified in an adult in good health. The CDR3 DNA follows: TGTGCCAGCAGCCCCTACGGGGGGAGTGGGGAAAAACTGTTTTTT. It codes for CASSPYGGSGEKLFF.